This T cell receptor beta chain was captured by sequencing in a study of T cells in Graves' hyperthyroidism and ophthalmopathy. Study-wide context: Pretreatment peripheral blood was obtained at initial diagnosis.

The TCR beta CDR3 regions underwent amplification using RNA transcripts as the source. The TCR CDR3 first-round RT-PCR relied on the HTBI primer set. In TCRdb, the multiplex PCR reads were re-called with MiXCR into one record per CDR3 protein. The data show hundreds of thousands of distinct CDR3 sequences, around 15% seen once. This clonotype occurred many times. Trimming pared 3 bases from V and 1 base from J, leaving 10 bases between. Germline-derived CDR1 and CDR2 are SEHNR and FQNEAQ (reference sequence). The CDR3 covers 14 residues. The sample was blood. The receptor was derived from a woman younger than 35 with Graves' hyperthyroidism. The V gene is TRBV7-9, the J gene TRBJ2-7; perhaps TRBD1 as D (6 bases). CDR3 nucleotide sequence: TGTGCCAGCAGCTTCGGACAGCCTTCCTACGAGCAGTACTTC. Translating it yields CASSFGQPSYEQYF.